These 23 T cell receptor beta chains originate from one sample sequenced in a study of post-analysis software for immune sequencing data. General study results and limits: TRBV5-6, TRBV5-1 and TRBV20-1 belonged to a set of a handful of TRBV segments that were more frequent in patients than controls.

These receptors have no identified antigens. Unique molecular identifiers tagged the TCR beta cDNA libraries. MiXCR, applied by TCRdb to the PCR reads, yields one record per CDR3 protein. The sample shows roughly 540,000 distinct CDR3 sequences, around a third of them seen only once. Specimen: blood. The receptor source for this set is a girl younger than 18 with multiple sclerosis.

This clonotype was observed a handful of times. It is unclear where the CDR3 begins or ends on the DNA, so no DNA is shown, and the CDR3 is as TCRdb lists it. The J gene is TRBJ1-2, the V gene TRBV7-9. Germline V gene sequence: CDR1 SEHNR, CDR2 FQNEAQ (reference sequence). The CDR3 numbers 16 amino acids, ends counted. The CDR3: CASSFGLGMGSYGYTF.

This clonotype was found a few times. The V call is TRBV14, the J call TRBJ1-2; D gene unclear. The length of the CDR3 is 13 residues. V lost 0 bases, J lost 4 bases, and 6 bases lay in between. CDR1 and CDR2 (germline): SGHDN, FVKESK. CDR3 loop: CASSQETVYGYTF. The CDR3 DNA is TGTGCCAGCAGCCAAGAGACGGTCTATGGCTACACCTTC.

This chain uses TRBV5-1 with TRBJ2-7; D possibly corresponds to TRBD1 (5 bases). Trimming left V 4 bases short and J 2 bases short, with 16 bases between. The CDR3 totals 15 residues. Germline V gives CDR1 SGHRS, CDR2 YFSETQ. The CDR3 DNA follows: TGCGCCAGCAGCAATTCCGGTGGACAAACCTACGAGCAGTACTTC. This translates into CASSNSGGQTYEQYF.

The gene calls are TRBV12-3 or TRBV12-4 and TRBJ2-5; D might be TRBD1 or TRBD2, each matching 5 bases. CDR3 size: 12 residues. V shed 6 bases and J shed 3 bases, with 8 bases lying between them. The CDR3 here is CASSRDEETQYF. The CDR3, as DNA: TGTGCCAGCAGCCGGGACGAAGAGACCCAGTACTTC.

In this sample, this clonotype turned up a few times. In DNA, the CDR3 is TGTGCCAGCATGACTCAGGGACAGCGCCTCTTTGCTACGCAGTATTTT. Its protein product is CASMTQGQRLFATQYF. The rearrangement links TRBV2 to TRBJ2-3; 7 nucleotides agree with TRBD1. V dropped 7 bases and J dropped 8; count of bases not matched to a gene: 18. CDR3 size: 16 residues. Germline CDR1 reads SNHLY; CDR2 reads FYNNEI.

The chain joins TRBV5-1 to TRBJ2-3, with TRBD2 as a possible D gene (6 bases). CDR3 length equals 14 residues. The germline gives CDR1 SGHRS, CDR2 YFSETQ. V dropped 4 bases and J dropped 0 bases, with 9 bases sitting between them. CDR3 nucleotides: TGCGCCAGCAGCGGGGACTTTAGCACAGATACGCAGTATTTT. Its translation is CASSGDFSTDTQYF.

With regard to this clonotype: A junction boundary mismatches the germline segment, possibly from a read error. V and J are TRBV5-5 and TRBJ2-7; 9 nucleotides agree with TRBD1. Germline V gene sequence: CDR1 SGHKS, CDR2 YYEKEE (reference sequence). This CDR3 region has 16 residues. The chain's CDR3 is CASSLGTGAETYGQYF. The CDR3 nucleotides read TGTGCCAGCAGCTTGGGGACAGGGGCCGAAACCTACGGGCAGTACTTC.

The rearrangement links TRBV5-1 to TRBJ2-6; no reliable D call. Trimming removed 0 bases at V and 0 bases at J, with 4 bases between. Germline loops: CDR1 SGHRS, CDR2 YFSETQ. This CDR3 contains 15 residues. The CDR3 nucleotides are TGCGCCAGCAGCTTGGAGAGCTCTGGGGCCAACGTCCTGACTTTC. Its protein product is CASSLESSGANVLTF.

This clonotype was observed once. The gene calls are TRBV20-1 and TRBJ1-2; D unclear. The CDR3 runs to 16 residues. The V gene lost 0 bases and the J gene lost 4 bases, with 18 bases spanning the gap. Germline V lookup: CDR1 DFQATT, CDR2 SNEGSKA (reference sequence). As DNA, the CDR3 is TGCAGTGCTAGAGATCTTCGGGCTCTTACCCGCTATGGCTACACCTTC. This gives the protein CSARDLRALTRYGYTF.

In its sample, this clonotype was seen a few times. The chain is built from TRBV10-1 and TRBJ2-3; possible D gene TRBD2, 6 bases. Per the germline V gene, CDR1 is WNHNN and CDR2 is SYGVQD (reference sequence). Trimming left V 3 bases short and J 6 bases short, with 16 bases between. CDR3 length: 15 residues. CDR3 sequence (DNA): TGCGCCAGCAGTGATCTCGGCGGGGAGTGGGATACGCAGTATTTT. This sequence encodes CASSDLGGEWDTQYF.

This clonotype was recorded a few times. The chain carries TRBV12-3 or TRBV12-4 and TRBJ1-5; D not certain. The CDR3 contains 12 residues. V lost 3 bases, J lost 6 bases, and 6 bases lay in between. CDR3 nucleotides: TGTGCCAGCAGTTTTGTTCCTCAGCCCCAGCATTTT. This encodes CASSFVPQPQHF.

V and J are TRBV29-1 and TRBJ2-1; TRBD2 is a possible D gene (6 bases). Germline V lookup: CDR1 SQVTM, CDR2 ANQGSEA. Trimming left V 8 bases short and J 5 bases short, with 13 bases between. The CDR3 runs to 12 residues. The CDR3, as DNA: TGCAGCCACGGGGGAGTCAACAATGAGCAGTTCTTC. Translation gives CSHGGVNNEQFF.

J is TRBJ2-5 and V is TRBV4-1; 12 positions agree with TRBD1. The J call is doubtful: the DNA matches TRBJ2-7 better. The CDR3 is 16 residues long. Germline CDR1 is MGHRA and CDR2 is YSYEKL. CDR3 in DNA: TGCGCCAGCAGCCAAGTCTCGGGACAGGGGGCTAACGAGCAGTACTTC. This sequence encodes CASSQVSGQGANEQYF.

This chain connects TRBV4-2 to TRBJ2-3, with a possible D match to TRBD2 (6 bases). The V end lost 0 bases, the J end lost 0 bases, and 13 bases lay between the germline ends. CDR1 is LGHNA, CDR2 YNFKEQ, per germline. The CDR3 length is 17 residues. The CDR3 DNA is TGTGCCAGCAGCCAAGAGGGGGGTGGGGGAAGCACAGATACGCAGTATTTT. Encoded protein: CASSQEGGGGSTDTQYF.

The chain joins TRBV5-1 to TRBJ2-1; 7 bases match TRBD2. V lost 2 bases and J lost 3; bases outside the gene matches: 2. The CDR3 covers 14 residues. CDR1 SGHRS and CDR2 YFSETQ come from the germline V gene. The CDR3 sequence is CASSFWTSYNEQFF. The CDR3 nucleotides are TGCGCCAGCAGCTTCTGGACTAGCTACAATGAGCAGTTCTTC.

The rearrangement links TRBV6-5 to TRBJ2-1, with 7 bases identical to TRBD1. The CDR3 is 16 residues long. Losses at the gene ends were 6 bases for V and 1 base for J; bases not matched to a gene: 9. Looked up from germline, CDR1 is MNHEY and CDR2 is SVGAGI. This chain's CDR3 is CASSQKGARSYNEQFF. The CDR3 nucleotides are TGTGCCAGCAGCCAAAAGGGGGCACGGTCCTACAATGAGCAGTTCTTC.

CDR3 residues: CASSYASGGLYNEQFF. The CDR3 DNA sequence: TGTGCCAGCAGTTACGCTAGCGGGGGGCTCTACAATGAGCAGTTCTTC. This chain uses TRBV6-6 with TRBJ2-1, with 11 bases matching TRBD2. The CDR3 contains 16 residues. CDR1 MNHNY and CDR2 SVGAGI come from the germline V gene (reference sequence). V shed 2 bases and J 3 bases; nucleotides not matched to a gene: 3.

This clonotype was picked up a small number of times. V is TRBV29-1 and J is TRBJ1-2; D perhaps matches TRBD1 (5 bases). The CDR3 runs 11 residues. The germline V gene has CDR1 SQVTM and CDR2 ANQGSEA. V shed 2 bases and J shed 13 bases, with 14 bases lying between them. CDR3 bases: TGCAGCGTTGAACTGGGACCGGGGAGCACCTTC. Its translation is CSVELGPGSTF.

The chain carries TRBV5-5 and TRBJ2-7, with 8 bases fitting TRBD1. The V gene's germline CDR1 is SGHKS and CDR2 YYEKEE (reference sequence). The CDR3 loop spans 14 amino acids. Unmatched junction bases numbered 6, after V lost 4 bases and J lost 3 bases. The CDR3 spells CASSLPGQVYEQYF. Here the CDR3 DNA reads TGTGCCAGCAGCCTCCCGGGACAGGTCTACGAGCAGTACTTC.

This clonotype was detected many times. V and J are TRBV7-3 and TRBJ2-1; 12 nucleotides agree with TRBD2. V lost 5 bases to trimming and J lost 12 bases; unmatched junction nucleotides: 11. CDR3 length: 15 residues. Germline V gives CDR1 SGHTA, CDR2 FQGTGA. The DNA for the CDR3 is TGTGCCAGCAGCCTTGGACTAGCGGGGCCCAGCGGGCAGTTCTTC. Translation: CASSLGLAGPSGQFF.

The chain is built from TRBV11-2 and TRBJ2-1; D ambiguous. The CDR3 is made up of 12 amino acids. The germline V gene has CDR1 SGHAT and CDR2 FQNNGV. Trimming took 2 bases from V and 8 from J, leaving 7 bases between them. The CDR3 DNA reads as TGTGCCAGCAGCTTACAAAAGGATGAGCAGTTCTTC. Translated: CASSLQKDEQFF.

This clonotype was counted a few times. The chain has TRBV7-2 and TRBJ2-7, with no clear D. Per germline, CDR1 SGHTA and CDR2 FQGNSA. The CDR3 is 13 amino acids. V was shortened by 1 base and J by 6 bases, with 10 bases between the two germline ends. CDR3 residues: CASSLGLESEQYF. DNA of the CDR3: TGTGCCAGCAGCTTAGGGCTAGAGTCCGAGCAGTACTTC.

This clonotype came up a few times. The chain is built from TRBV4-1 and TRBJ2-3; 12 positions agree with TRBD2. Trimming took 7 bases from V and 6 from J; bases not matched to a gene: 8. Germline values: CDR1 MGHRA, CDR2 YSYEKL. The CDR3 spans 15 residues. Here the CDR3 DNA reads TGCGCCAGCACCTACGCGACTAGCGGGGGTGATACGCAGTATTTT. This encodes CASTYATSGGDTQYF.